This section outlines one T cell receptor beta chain sequence together with its context. V lost 1 base to trimming and J lost 8 bases, with 12 bases between them. CDR1 is LNHDA and CDR2 is SQIVND in the germline V gene (reference sequence). This CDR3 spans 15 amino acids. This entry is derived from a study of blood T cell repertoires in COVID-19. Libraries were prepared by immunoSEQ multiplex PCR; TCRdb keeps only in-frame clonotypes and omits some of them. The sample carries some 100,000 clones, approximately 91% recorded once. The chain carries TRBV19 and TRBJ1-6; D call uncertain. The source material was peripheral blood. The clonotype was recovered from a man aged 55-75 years with acute or convalescent COVID-19. Written as DNA, the CDR3 is TGTGCCAGTAGTATAGTTGAGGGATTTTATTCACCCCTCCACTTT. Translation: CASSIVEGFYSPLHF.